One and the same sample provided the 8 T cell receptor beta chains below, sequenced in a study of T cells in Graves' hyperthyroidism and ophthalmopathy. It was RNA transcripts that yielded the amplified TCR beta CDR3 regions. The TCR CDR3 was amplified in a first-round RT-PCR using the HTBI primer set. One entry per CDR3 protein results from TCRdb running MiXCR on the multiplex PCR reads. The sample records 550,000 to 600,000 distinct CDR3 sequences, approximately 14% being singletons. The sample comprised blood. These receptors originate from a woman between 18 and 30 years old with Graves' ophthalmopathy.

This clonotype was recorded at least ten times. This chain uses TRBV18 with TRBJ2-5; no clear D gene. V lost 2 bases and J lost 12, with 16 bases in between. Per the germline V gene, CDR1 is KGHSH and CDR2 is LQKENI. The CDR3 is made up of 13 amino acids. This CDR3 reads CASSPIGQRRKYF. CDR3 coding DNA: TGTGCCAGCTCACCAATCGGCCAGAGAAGGAAGTACTTC.

This clonotype occurred many times. The chain uses TRBV20-1 and TRBJ2-2; D is undetermined. The CDR3 is 14 residues long. Trimming left V 5 bases short and J 5 bases short, with 15 bases between. Germline CDR1 DFQATT, CDR2 SNEGSKA (reference sequence). The CDR3 here is CSAPGSTSTGELFF. CDR3 DNA: TGCAGTGCTCCCGGCAGTACCTCTACCGGGGAGCTGTTTTTT.

This clonotype was detected many times. The V call is TRBV12-3 or TRBV12-4, the J call TRBJ2-7; 8 bases agree with TRBD2. Unmatched junction bases numbered 3, after V lost 3 bases and J lost 8 bases. The CDR3 has 12 amino acids. The CDR3, as DNA: TGTGCCAGCAGTTTTTCGGGGGGGCAGCAGTACTTC. This sequence encodes CASSFSGGQQYF.

The table lists this clonotype with many counts. The chain joins TRBV11-2 to TRBJ2-7, with 7 positions matching TRBD2. The V segment lost 5 bases and the J segment 2 bases; nucleotides outside the gene matches: 12. Germline V CDR1 and CDR2: SGHAT, FQNNGV. The length of the CDR3 is 16 residues. The CDR3 sequence: CASSPLLGLGTYEQYF. The DNA for the CDR3 is TGTGCCAGCAGCCCCCTCCTTGGACTAGGTACCTACGAGCAGTACTTC.

This clonotype was detected once. The rearrangement uses TRBV7-3 and TRBJ2-2; 15 bases agree with TRBD2. V lost 6 bases, J lost 6 bases, and 11 bases stayed unmatched. Per the germline V gene, CDR1 is SGHTA and CDR2 is FQGTGA. CDR3 length: 18 amino acids. CDR3 protein: CASSSHRTSGRAPGELFF. CDR3 sequence (DNA): TGTGCCAGCAGTTCCCACAGGACTAGCGGGAGGGCCCCCGGGGAGCTGTTTTTT.

Regarding this clonotype: A much bigger clone sits one base away, suggesting this may be a read error. The chain carries TRBV11-1 and TRBJ2-3; 7 nucleotides line up with TRBD1. With V trimmed by 5 bases and J by 4 bases, 6 bases remained unmatched. This CDR3 spans 14 amino acids. CDR1 and CDR2 from the germline V gene are SGHAT and FQDESV (reference sequence). The CDR3 DNA is TGTGCCAGCAGCCTAGGGGGCTGGTCAGATACGCAGTATTTT. Amino acids: CASSLGGWSDTQYF. The variable domain in full, with the rest retrieved from reference TRBV11-1 and TRBJ2-3, is EAEVAQSPRYKITEKSQAVAFWCDPISGHATLYWYRQILGQGPELLVQFQDESVVDDSQLPKDRFSAERLKGVDSTLKIQPAELGDSAMYLCASSLGGWSDTQYFGPGTRLTVL.

This clonotype was counted a few times. The chain joins TRBV4-1 to TRBJ2-7; 12 bases are shared with TRBD1. Unmatched junction bases numbered 8, after V lost 1 base and J lost 4 bases. This CDR3 has 17 amino acids. Per the germline V gene, CDR1 is MGHRA and CDR2 is YSYEKL. CDR3 amino acids: CASSQAAPGQGAYEQYF. The CDR3 bases are TGCGCCAGCAGCCAAGCAGCTCCGGGACAGGGGGCTTACGAGCAGTACTTC.

Many counts were recorded for this clonotype. The V call is TRBV7-8, the J call TRBJ2-7, with D possibly matching TRBD1 (6 bases). V was pared by 5 bases and J by 2 bases, with 13 bases between. The CDR3 covers 14 residues. From germline, CDR1 is SGHVS and CDR2 FQNEAQ. The CDR3 loop is CASSPRTAPYEQYF. The DNA of the CDR3 is TGTGCCAGCAGCCCTCGGACAGCTCCCTACGAGCAGTACTTC.